This T cell receptor beta chain was sequenced in a study of post-analysis software for immune sequencing data. Turning to the study itself: Included among the disease courses, which were recorded for the cohort, were relapsing-remitting, secondary progressive and progressive-relapsing multiple sclerosis. Study conclusions and caveats: Five or six TRBV segments were significantly more frequent in patients than in controls. TRBV5-6, TRBV5-1 and TRBV20-1 were among these segments.

Regarding this clonotype: Its antigen is unidentified.

V was trimmed by 0 bases and J by 2 bases, leaving 19 bases between them. The CDR3 runs to 18 residues. Germline V lookup: CDR1 SGHTA, CDR2 FQGNSA. Built from TCR beta cDNA, the libraries had unique molecular identifiers in them. Each CDR3 protein is one row after TCRdb ran MiXCR on the PCR reads. The data show 650,000 to 850,000 distinct CDR3 sequences, under 70% seen once. The genes are TRBV7-2 and TRBJ1-2; D perhaps matches TRBD1 (6 bases). Sequencing input: blood. The sequence was obtained from a girl aged 10 to 17 with multiple sclerosis. CDR3 sequence (DNA): TGTGCCAGCAGCTTAGCTCGAAATAACAGGGAGACCAACTATGGCTACACCTTC. Amino acid sequence: CASSLARNNRETNYGYTF.